The rows below give T cell receptor beta chains drawn from one sample of a study of blood T cells in healthy people across ages. TCRdb redid the calling of the 5' RACE reads with MiXCR, one entry per CDR3 protein. The profile shows approximately 940,000 distinct CDR3 sequences, roughly 43% of them singletons. The material sequenced was blood. These receptors all come from a man aged 25 to 40 in good health. The CDR3 runs from the conserved cysteine through the conserved F or W. The D gene is left open where the match is weak. Clone size is not always given. Where it is, it says once, few, many or a class for expanded clones.

size,J,V,D,length,DNA,CDR3
NA,TRBJ2-5,TRBV6-1,NA,15,TGTGCCAGCAGACACGAAACCTACGGACAAGAGACCCAGTACTTC,CASRHETYGQETQYF
NA,TRBJ2-3,TRBV12-3/TRBV12-4,NA,15,TGTGCCAGCAGTTTCACGAGATTCGGCACAGATACGCAGTATTTT,CASSFTRFGTDTQYF
NA,TRBJ2-7,TRBV7-9,NA,14,TGTGCCAGCAGCTTAGAACAGGGTTTCTACGAGCAGTACTTC,CASSLEQGFYEQYF
few,TRBJ1-4,TRBV3-1,TRBD1,16,TGTGCCAGCAGCCCTGGACAGGGAACAACTAATGAAAAACTGTTTTTT,CASSPGQGTTNEKLFF
few,TRBJ2-7,TRBV20-1,TRBD1,16,TGCAGTGCTAGTCTAAGGGGACAGGGGGCTTCCTACGAGCAGTACTTC,CSASLRGQGASYEQYF
NA,TRBJ1-4,TRBV7-9,TRBD1,15,TGTGCCAGCAGCTCCATGACAGGGATGAGTGAAAAACTGTTTTTT,CASSSMTGMSEKLFF
NA,TRBJ2-3,TRBV5-1,NA,16,TGCGCCAGCAGCTTGGTGCCGGGGGCGATCACAGATACGCAGTATTTT,CASSLVPGAITDTQYF
few,TRBJ2-7,TRBV20-1,NA,13,TGCAGTGCTATACTGGACTCAAACTACGAGCAGTACTTC,CSAILDSNYEQYF
once,TRBJ1-2,TRBV9,NA,12,TGTGCCAGCAGCGTAGAAAGGACAACTTACACCTTC,CASSVERTTYTF
many,TRBJ2-3,TRBV5-6,NA,16,TGTGCCAGCAGCATCGTACAGGGTCTAACGACAGATACGCAGTATTTT,CASSIVQGLTTDTQYF
NA,TRBJ2-7,TRBV27,TRBD2,15,TGTGCCAGCAGTTTAAAAGCGGGGGGGCCGTACGAGCAGTACTTC,CASSLKAGGPYEQYF
NA,TRBJ2-7,TRBV24-1,NA,11,TGTGCCACCCACGACTGGGAAGAGCAGTACTTC,CATHDWEEQYF
few,TRBJ2-3,TRBV4-1,TRBD1,16,TGCGCCAGCAGCCAAGAGGACAGGCTAAGCACAGATACGCAGTATTTT,CASSQEDRLSTDTQYF
NA,TRBJ2-5,TRBV29-1,NA,13,TGCAGCGTTGATCAGGGGAACGGAGAGACCCAGTACTTC,CSVDQGNGETQYF
NA,TRBJ1-5,TRBV7-2,NA,13,TGTGCCAGCAGCTTAGACGCCGATCAGCCCCAGCATTTT,CASSLDADQPQHF
once,TRBJ2-7,TRBV7-2,TRBD1,14,TGTGCCAGCAGCGAATGGGACAGCTCCTACGAGCAGTACTTC,CASSEWDSSYEQYF
NA,TRBJ1-1,TRBV7-2,NA,14,TGTGCCAGCAGCGTGGACAGTCCCAACACTGAAGCTTTCTTT,CASSVDSPNTEAFF
few,TRBJ2-1,TRBV12-3/TRBV12-4,NA,13,TGTGCCAGCAGGATAGCAGGGGTCAATGAGCAGTTCTTC,CASRIAGVNEQFF
NA,TRBJ1-2,TRBV24-1,NA,15,TGTGCCACCAGTGACAGGGGTGCCATTAACTATGGCTACACCTTC,CATSDRGAINYGYTF
few,TRBJ1-5,TRBV28,TRBD1,16,TGTGCCAGCAGTCTCCCGGGACAGGGGGCCAGTCAGCCCCAGCATTTT,CASSLPGQGASQPQHF
few,TRBJ2-7,TRBV29-1,TRBD1,14,TGCAGCGTTGATGGCAGACAGGGCTCCTACGAGCAGTACTTC,CSVDGRQGSYEQYF
many,TRBJ2-1,TRBV5-1,NA,13,TGTGCCAGCAGTTTAGGTACTACGAATGAGCAGTTCTTC,CASSLGTTNEQFF
NA,TRBJ2-1,TRBV7-2,TRBD2,19,TGTGCCAGCAGCTTAGGGGGGTGGGGACTAGAAGGTAGGGACAATGAGCAGTTCTTC,CASSLGGWGLEGRDNEQFF
NA,TRBJ1-1,TRBV4-3,NA,17,TGCGCCAGCAGCCTCAGGAGGGGGGGGGCTAAGGGCACTGAAGCTTTCTTT,CASSLRRGGAKGTEAFF
NA,TRBJ1-2,TRBV20-1,TRBD1,12,TGCAGTGCCAAGACAGGGTCCTATGGCTACACCTTC,CSAKTGSYGYTF
NA,TRBJ1-6,TRBV28,NA,14,TGTGCCAGCAGTTTTGAAAACCGTATGGGGGCCCTCCACTTT,CASSFENRMGALHF
NA,TRBJ2-5,TRBV28,NA,14,TGTGCCAGCAGTTTATGGGGAGGCGAAGAGACCCAGTACTTC,CASSLWGGEETQYF
few,TRBJ2-7,TRBV9,TRBD1,15,TGTGCCAGCAGCGTAGCGACAGGGGCGGTCTACGAGCAGTACTTC,CASSVATGAVYEQYF
few,TRBJ2-1,TRBV11-3,NA,16,TGTGCCAGCAGCCCCCCCACTGGGGGGAACTACAATGAGCAGTTCTTC,CASSPPTGGNYNEQFF
few,TRBJ2-7,TRBV7-2,NA,15,TGTGCCAGCACCCTTTCAGGGATTGGGTCCTACGAGCAGTACTTC,CASTLSGIGSYEQYF
NA,TRBJ2-6,TRBV15,NA,19,TGTGCCACCAGCAGAGATAAATTGACCTGGACCTCTGGGGCCAACGTCCTGACTTTC,CATSRDKLTWTSGANVLTF
NA,TRBJ1-2,TRBV3-1,TRBD1,16,TGTGCCAGCAGCCAAGAATCAGGACAGGGGGCATATGGCTACACCTTC,CASSQESGQGAYGYTF
few,TRBJ2-5,TRBV5-1,TRBD1,14,TGCGCCACCTCGGCAGGGGGTCGTCAAGAGACCCAGTACTTC,CATSAGGRQETQYF
few,TRBJ1-4,TRBV28,NA,14,TGTGCCAGCAGTTTCTCGCAGATGAATGAAAAACTGTTTTTT,CASSFSQMNEKLFF
NA,TRBJ1-2,TRBV10-2,TRBD1,12,TGCGCCGCCTCGGGACAGGGCGATGGCTACACCTTC,CAASGQGDGYTF
NA,TRBJ2-5,TRBV7-9,TRBD2,16,TGTGCCAGCAGCTTAGCGGGACTAACCCCTTACGCGGAGCAGTACTTC,CASSLAGLTPYAEQYF
many,TRBJ2-1,TRBV6-5,TRBD1,14,TGTGCCAGCAGTTCAGGGGGCGCGTACAATGAGCAGTTCTTC,CASSSGGAYNEQFF
NA,TRBJ2-1,TRBV9,TRBD1,15,TGTGCCAGCAGCTTCACAGGGGGCCCTTACAATGAGCAGTTCTTC,CASSFTGGPYNEQFF
NA,TRBJ2-3,TRBV5-1,TRBD1,14,TGCGCCAGCAGCTTACAGGGGGCTACAGATACGCAGTATTTT,CASSLQGATDTQYF
NA,TRBJ2-3,TRBV29-1,TRBD2,18,TGCAGCGTCGCTCTCTCAGGGACTAGCGGCTACTTGGCAGATACGCAGTATTTT,CSVALSGTSGYLADTQYF
NA,TRBJ1-2,TRBV7-2,NA,13,TGTGCCAGCAGCTTAGCGCCAGAGTATGGCTACACCTTC,CASSLAPEYGYTF
NA,TRBJ1-1,TRBV25-1,NA,13,TGTGCCAGCAGTGAACAGGGGCCCACTGAAGCTTTCTTT,CASSEQGPTEAFF
NA,TRBJ2-1,TRBV7-2,NA,12,TGTGCCGGCAGCTTCCCTCCCAATGAGCAGTTCTTC,CAGSFPPNEQFF
NA,TRBJ2-7,TRBV27,TRBD2,16,TGTGCCAGCAGTTTAGGTTACCTAGCGGGGACCTACGAGCAGTACTTC,CASSLGYLAGTYEQYF
NA,TRBJ2-3,TRBV9,TRBD1,19,TGTGCCAGCAGCGGAAGAATTGACAGGGGGGGGCCCCTCACAGATACGCAGTATTTT,CASSGRIDRGGPLTDTQYF
few,TRBJ1-1,TRBV27,TRBD1,16,TGTGCCAGCAGTCCACGGGAGGGGGCCCTGAACACTGAAGCTTTCTTT,CASSPREGALNTEAFF
NA,TRBJ2-3,TRBV4-3,TRBD2,18,TGCGCCGGCAGCCAGGGCGTGGCTAGCGGGGCGAGCACAGATACGCAGTATTTT,CAGSQGVASGASTDTQYF
few,TRBJ2-7,TRBV10-3,TRBD1,16,TGTGCCATCAGTGAAGTGGACAGGGGCGGTGTACTCGAGCAGTACTTC,CAISEVDRGGVLEQYF
NA,TRBJ1-2,TRBV4-1,TRBD1,17,TGCGCCAGCAGCCAAGAAGTAACGGGACAGGGGACGGTAGGCTACACCTTC,CASSQEVTGQGTVGYTF
few,TRBJ2-3,TRBV20-1,NA,14,TGCAGTGCCCCCGGGGGGCCTTGGGGAGATACGCAGTATTTT,CSAPGGPWGDTQYF
NA,TRBJ1-2,TRBV12-3/TRBV12-4,TRBD1,15,TGTGCCAGCAGAGCGGGACAGCAGGACGTAGGTGGCTACACCTTC,CASRAGQQDVGGYTF
NA,TRBJ1-2,TRBV7-2,NA,13,TGTGCCAGCAGCCCAGCAGGGGAGAATGGCTACACCTTC,CASSPAGENGYTF
few,TRBJ2-1,TRBV15,NA,15,TGTGCCACCAGCAACGGGATAAGCTCCTACAATGAGCAGTTCTTC,CATSNGISSYNEQFF
NA,TRBJ2-3,TRBV18,NA,14,TGTGCCAGCTCACCACGGAACGGACAAGATACGCAGTATTTT,CASSPRNGQDTQYF
NA,TRBJ2-1,TRBV20-1,NA,15,TGCAGTGCTAACCCCTTTGGGGGAGTGACAAATGAGCAGTTCTTC,CSANPFGGVTNEQFF
few,TRBJ2-5,TRBV2,TRBD2,13,TGTGCCAGCAGTGTACTAGCGGGAAGGACCCAGTACTTC,CASSVLAGRTQYF
few,TRBJ2-4,TRBV5-1,NA,16,TGCGCCAGCAGCTTGGGATGGGGACTAGCCAAAAACATTCAGTACTTC,CASSLGWGLAKNIQYF
NA,TRBJ2-1,TRBV20-1,NA,13,TGCAGTGCTAGTCCTCAGGTTTACAATGAGCAGTTCTTC,CSASPQVYNEQFF
NA,TRBJ1-2,TRBV12-3/TRBV12-4,TRBD1,14,TGTGCCAGCAGTCCCGGGACAGGGGTAAGTGGCTACACCTTC,CASSPGTGVSGYTF